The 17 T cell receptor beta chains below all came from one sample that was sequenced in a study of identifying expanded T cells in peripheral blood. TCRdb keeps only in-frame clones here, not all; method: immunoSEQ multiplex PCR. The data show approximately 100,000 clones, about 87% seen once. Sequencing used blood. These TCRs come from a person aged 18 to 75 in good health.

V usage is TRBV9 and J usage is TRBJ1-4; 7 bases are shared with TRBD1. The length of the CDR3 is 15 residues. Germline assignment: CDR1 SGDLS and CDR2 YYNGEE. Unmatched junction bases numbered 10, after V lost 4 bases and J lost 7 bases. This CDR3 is CASSSRAGGSEKLFF. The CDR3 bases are TGTGCCAGCAGCTCCCGGGCAGGGGGGAGTGAAAAACTGTTTTTT.

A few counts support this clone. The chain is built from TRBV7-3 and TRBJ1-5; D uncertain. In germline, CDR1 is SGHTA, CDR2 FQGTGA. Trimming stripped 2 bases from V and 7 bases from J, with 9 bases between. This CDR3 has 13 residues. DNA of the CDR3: TGTGCCAGCAGCTTAGGTGAACAGCAGCCCCAGCATTTT. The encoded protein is CASSLGEQQPQHF.

Here the CDR3 DNA reads TGTGCCAGCAGTTACTCGCTGGCAGATACGCAGTATTTT. It encodes CASSYSLADTQYF. The chain links TRBV6-5 to TRBJ2-3; D not resolved. Germline assignment: CDR1 MNHEY and CDR2 SVGAGI. V lost 0 bases and J 4 bases, leaving 5 bases between the germline ends. The length of the CDR3 is 13 residues.

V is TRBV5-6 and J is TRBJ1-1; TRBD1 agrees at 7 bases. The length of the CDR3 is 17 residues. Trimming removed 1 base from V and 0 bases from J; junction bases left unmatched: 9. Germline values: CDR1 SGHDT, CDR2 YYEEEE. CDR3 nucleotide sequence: TGTGCCAGCAGCTTGCTCGGGGGGACAGCATTGAACACTGAAGCTTTCTTT. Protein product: CASSLLGGTALNTEAFF.

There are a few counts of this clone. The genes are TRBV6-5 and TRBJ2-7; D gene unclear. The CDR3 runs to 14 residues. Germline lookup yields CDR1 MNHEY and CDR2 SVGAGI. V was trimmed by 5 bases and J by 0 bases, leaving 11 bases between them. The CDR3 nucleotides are TGTGCCAGCAGTCCTATCTCGACCTCCTACGAGCAGTACTTC. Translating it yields CASSPISTSYEQYF.

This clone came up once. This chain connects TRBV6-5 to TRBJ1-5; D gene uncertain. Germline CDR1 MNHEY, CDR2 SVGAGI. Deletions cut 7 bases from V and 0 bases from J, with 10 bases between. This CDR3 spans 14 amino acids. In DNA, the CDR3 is TGTGCCAGCAATATGGGGTATAGCAATCAGCCCCAGCATTTT. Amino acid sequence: CASNMGYSNQPQHF.

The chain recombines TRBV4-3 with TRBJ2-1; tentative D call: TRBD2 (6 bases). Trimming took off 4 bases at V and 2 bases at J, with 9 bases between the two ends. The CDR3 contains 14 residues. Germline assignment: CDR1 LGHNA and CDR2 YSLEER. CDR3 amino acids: CASSRLATYNEQFF. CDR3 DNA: TGCGCCAGCAGCCGGCTAGCGACCTACAATGAGCAGTTCTTC.

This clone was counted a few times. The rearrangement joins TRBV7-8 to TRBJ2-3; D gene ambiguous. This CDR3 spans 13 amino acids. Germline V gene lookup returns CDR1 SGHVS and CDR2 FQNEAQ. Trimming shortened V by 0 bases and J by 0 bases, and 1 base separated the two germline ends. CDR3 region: CASSLASTDTQYF. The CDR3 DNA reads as TGTGCCAGCAGCTTAGCGAGCACAGATACGCAGTATTTT.

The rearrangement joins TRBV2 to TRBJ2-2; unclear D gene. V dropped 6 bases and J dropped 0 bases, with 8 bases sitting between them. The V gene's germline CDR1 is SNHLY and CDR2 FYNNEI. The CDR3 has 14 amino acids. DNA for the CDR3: TGTGCCAGCAGGGGTAGCTCGAACACCGGGGAGCTGTTTTTT. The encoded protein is CASRGSSNTGELFF.

The CDR3 region is CASSLGGVSTDTQYF. CDR3 in DNA: TGCGCCAGCAGCTTGGGAGGAGTTTCCACAGATACGCAGTATTTT. This rearrangement joins TRBV5-1 to TRBJ2-3; D ambiguous. CDR3 length: 15 residues. The V end was cut by 0 bases, the J end by 2 bases, with 10 bases between. In germline, CDR1 is SGHRS, CDR2 YFSETQ.

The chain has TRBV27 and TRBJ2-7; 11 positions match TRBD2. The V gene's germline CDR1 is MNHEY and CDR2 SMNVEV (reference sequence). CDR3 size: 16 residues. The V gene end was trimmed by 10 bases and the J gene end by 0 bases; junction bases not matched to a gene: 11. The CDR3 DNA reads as TGTGCCACCGCGGGACTAGCGGCCCAGTTCTCCTACGAGCAGTACTTC. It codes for CATAGLAAQFSYEQYF.

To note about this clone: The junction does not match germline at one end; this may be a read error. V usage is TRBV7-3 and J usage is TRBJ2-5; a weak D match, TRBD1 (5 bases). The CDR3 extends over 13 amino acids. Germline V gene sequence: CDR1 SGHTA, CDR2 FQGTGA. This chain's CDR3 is CASSSTVQETQYF. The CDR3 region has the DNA TGTGCCAGCAGCTCGACAGTACAAGAAACCCAGTACTTC.

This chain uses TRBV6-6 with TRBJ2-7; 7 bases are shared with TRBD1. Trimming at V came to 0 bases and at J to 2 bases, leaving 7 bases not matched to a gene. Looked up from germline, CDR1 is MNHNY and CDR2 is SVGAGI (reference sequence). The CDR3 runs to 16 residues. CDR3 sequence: CASSYSVRDSTYEQYF. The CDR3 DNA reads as TGTGCCAGCAGTTACTCAGTTCGGGACAGCACCTACGAGCAGTACTTC.

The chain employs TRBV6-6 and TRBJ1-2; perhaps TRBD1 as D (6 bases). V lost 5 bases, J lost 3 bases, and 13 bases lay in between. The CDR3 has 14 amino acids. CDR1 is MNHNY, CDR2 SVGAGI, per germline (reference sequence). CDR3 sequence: CASSTRDTDYGYTF. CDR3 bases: TGTGCCAGCAGTACCCGGGACACAGACTATGGCTACACCTTC.

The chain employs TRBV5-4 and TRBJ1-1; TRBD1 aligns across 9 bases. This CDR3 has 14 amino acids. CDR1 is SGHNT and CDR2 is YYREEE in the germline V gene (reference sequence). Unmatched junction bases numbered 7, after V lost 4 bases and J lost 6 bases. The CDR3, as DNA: TGTGCCAGCAGCAGAGACAGGGGGACGGCTGAAGCTTTCTTT. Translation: CASSRDRGTAEAFF.

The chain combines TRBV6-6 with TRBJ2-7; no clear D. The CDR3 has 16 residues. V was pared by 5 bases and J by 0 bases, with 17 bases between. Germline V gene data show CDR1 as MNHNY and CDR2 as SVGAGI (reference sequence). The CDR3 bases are TGTGCCAGCAGTGCGCCTAACCTCTGGGGCTCCTACGAGCAGTACTTC. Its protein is CASSAPNLWGSYEQYF.

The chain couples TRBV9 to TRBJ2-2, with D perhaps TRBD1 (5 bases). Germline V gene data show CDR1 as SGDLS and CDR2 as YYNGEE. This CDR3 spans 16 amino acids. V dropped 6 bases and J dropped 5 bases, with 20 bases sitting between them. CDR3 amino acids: CASTPGWVKQTGELFF. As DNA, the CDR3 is TGTGCCAGCACCCCAGGGTGGGTCAAGCAGACCGGGGAGCTGTTTTTT.